The 16 T cell receptor beta chains below all came from one sample that was sequenced in a study of blood T cell repertoires in COVID-19. The table came from immunoSEQ multiplex PCR; TCRdb's copy has only in-frame clones and leaves some out. This table holds 100,000 to 120,000 clones, around 83% found once. The material sequenced was peripheral blood. Every receptor here comes from a woman aged 80 or older with acute or convalescent COVID-19.

The chain joins TRBV5-6 to TRBJ2-2; 9 bases map to TRBD2. Germline trimming cut 4 bases from V and 4 bases from J; bases unmatched to any gene: 5. Germline CDR1 and CDR2: SGHDT and YYEEEE. The CDR3 runs 15 residues. This chain's CDR3 is CASSRLAGTTGELFF. In DNA, the CDR3 is TGTGCCAGCAGCAGGCTAGCGGGAACCACCGGGGAGCTGTTTTTT.

The V gene is TRBV6-2 or TRBV6-3, the J gene TRBJ2-2; 7 bases are a match to TRBD2. V lost 4 bases, J lost 3 bases, and 8 bases stayed unmatched. CDR3 length: 16 residues. Germline V gene sequence: CDR1 MNHEY, CDR2 SVGEGT. This chain's CDR3 is CASSFLKAGYTGELFF. Written as DNA, the CDR3 is TGTGCCAGCAGTTTCCTTAAAGCGGGATACACCGGGGAGCTGTTTTTT.

The CDR3 is CASSGTGKIDTQYF. For the CDR3, the DNA is TGTGCCAGCAGCGGGACAGGGAAGATAGATACGCAGTATTTT. The chain has TRBV5-5 and TRBJ2-3, with TRBD1 matching over 9 bases. The CDR3 runs 14 residues. Losses at the gene ends were 4 bases for V and 5 bases for J; bases not matched to a gene: 5. Germline CDR1 reads SGHKS; CDR2 reads YYEKEE (reference sequence). The whole variable domain, remainder taken from reference TRBV5-5 and TRBJ2-3, is DAGVTQSPTHLIKTRGQQVTLRCSPISGHKSVSWYQQVLGQGPQFIFQYYEKEERGRGNFPDRFSARQFPNYSSELNVNALLLGDSALYLCASSGTGKIDTQYFGPGTRLTVL.

A remark on this clone: Other DNA sequences in the same sample also yield this CDR3. This rearrangement joins TRBV10-3 to TRBJ1-6; D might be TRBD1 (5 bases). The CDR3 covers 14 residues. V dropped 0 bases and J dropped 8 bases, with 8 bases sitting between them. The germline V gene has CDR1 ENHRY and CDR2 SYGVKD. The CDR3 loop reads CAISESGGDSPLHF. The CDR3 coding sequence is TGTGCCATCAGTGAGTCGGGGGGGGATTCACCCCTCCACTTT.

This clone was observed a handful of times. The chain has TRBV30 and TRBJ2-1; D is perhaps TRBD2 (5 bases). CDR1 is GTSNPN and CDR2 is SVGIG in the germline V gene (reference sequence). CDR3 length: 10 residues. The ends were cut back, 8 bases at V and 14 bases at J, with 16 bases in the middle. CDR3 protein: CARLLLGEFF. In DNA, the CDR3 is TGTGCCCGCCTTCTACTAGGCGAGTTCTTC.

The chain joins TRBV3-1 (or the pseudogene TRBV3-2) to TRBJ1-4, with D maybe TRBD1 (5 bases). Deletions cut 3 bases from V and 1 base from J, with 9 bases between. Germline CDR1 and CDR2: LGHDT and YNNKEL (reference sequence). The CDR3 length is 15 residues. CDR3 DNA sequence: TGTGCCAGCAGCCAGAGGACACTAACTAATGAAAAACTGTTTTTT. Encoded protein: CASSQRTLTNEKLFF.

V and J are TRBV3-1 (or the pseudogene TRBV3-2) and TRBJ2-7; tentative D call: TRBD2 (6 bases). CDR3 length equals 14 residues. V lost 2 bases and J 4 bases, leaving 12 bases between the germline ends. Germline V gene lookup returns CDR1 LGHDT and CDR2 YNNKEL (reference sequence). The DNA for the CDR3 is TGTGCCAGCAGCCAATGGGGGGAGCCATACGAGCAGTACTTC. Amino acids: CASSQWGEPYEQYF.

V is TRBV9 and J is TRBJ1-2; TRBD1 aligns across 9 bases. CDR1 SGDLS and CDR2 YYNGEE come from the germline V gene. The CDR3 covers 15 residues. V trimming: 4 bases; J trimming: 4 bases; junction bases outside the gene matches: 8. The CDR3 DNA is TGTGCCAGCAGCCCTCATACAGGGGGCGGCTATGGCTACACCTTC. Residues: CASSPHTGGGYGYTF.

J is TRBJ2-6 and V is TRBV27; 11 positions match TRBD2. Trimming removed 4 bases from V and 3 bases from J; junction bases left unmatched: 11. The CDR3 is 19 residues long. Per germline, CDR1 MNHEY and CDR2 SMNVEV (reference sequence). The CDR3 sequence: CASSSIAGGPVYGANVLTF. The CDR3 nucleotides are TGTGCCAGCAGTTCGATAGCGGGAGGGCCGGTATATGGGGCCAACGTCCTGACTTTC.

The rearrangement uses TRBV6-5 and TRBJ2-1; D possibly corresponds to TRBD2 (6 bases). The CDR3 loop spans 16 amino acids. CDR1 and CDR2 from the germline V gene are MNHEY and SVGAGI. Trimming left V 4 bases short and J 8 bases short, with 21 bases between. The CDR3 loop is CASSSPRGGRRDEQFF. CDR3 coding DNA: TGTGCCAGCAGTTCCCCGCGAGGAGGGAGGAGGGATGAGCAGTTCTTC.

V gene TRBV7-8 combines with J gene TRBJ2-3; 7 nucleotides align to TRBD1. This CDR3 has 14 residues. In germline, CDR1 is SGHVS, CDR2 FQNEAQ. The J segment lost 4 bases and the V segment lost 6 bases, leaving 7 bases of the junction unmatched. CDR3 protein: CASRTPQGADTQYF. The DNA for the CDR3 is TGTGCCAGCAGAACACCGCAGGGGGCAGATACGCAGTATTTT.

The chain recombines TRBV6-1 with TRBJ2-5; 7 positions match TRBD1. CDR3 length equals 14 residues. In germline, CDR1 is MNHNS, CDR2 SASEGT. Trimming removed 2 bases from V and 4 bases from J; junction bases left unmatched: 4. The CDR3 spells CASSESAGGETQYF. The DNA of the CDR3 is TGTGCCAGCAGTGAATCTGCAGGGGGAGAGACCCAGTACTTC.

V gene TRBV28 combines with J gene TRBJ1-2, with TRBD1 identical over 7 bases. V lost 4 bases and J lost 8; bases outside the gene matches: 7. CDR1 MDHEN and CDR2 SYDVKM come from the germline V gene. The CDR3 is 13 amino acids. The CDR3 spells CASSSSGTEGYTF. The CDR3 region has the DNA TGTGCCAGCAGTTCTTCCGGGACAGAAGGCTACACCTTC.

V and J are TRBV6-6 and TRBJ1-4, with D possibly TRBD1 on 6 matching bases. The CDR3 sequence is 16 residues long. The V end was cut by 6 bases, the J end by 0 bases, with 14 bases between. Germline-derived CDR1 and CDR2 are MNHNY and SVGAGI (reference sequence). CDR3 in DNA: TGTGCCAGCAGAAATCAACAGGGCGCAACTAATGAAAAACTGTTTTTT. The encoded protein is CASRNQQGATNEKLFF.

V usage is TRBV7-2 and J usage is TRBJ1-3; tentative D call: TRBD1 (6 bases). This CDR3 has 16 amino acids. Trimming cost V 0 bases and J 2 bases, with 11 bases left between them. CDR1 SGHTA and CDR2 FQGNSA come from the germline V gene. CDR3 in amino acids: CASSLAGGLAGNTIYF. The CDR3 DNA sequence: TGTGCCAGCAGCTTAGCAGGGGGTCTTGCTGGAAACACCATATATTTT.

The chain has TRBV2 and TRBJ1-1, with unresolved D. Between the trimmed V and J ends, which lost 8 bases and 5 bases, there was a span of 12 bases. CDR1 SNHLY and CDR2 FYNNEI come from the germline V gene. The CDR3 sequence is 12 residues long. The DNA for the CDR3 is TGTGCCAGCCGTGTCCCCCAGACTGAAGCTTTCTTT. Residues: CASRVPQTEAFF.